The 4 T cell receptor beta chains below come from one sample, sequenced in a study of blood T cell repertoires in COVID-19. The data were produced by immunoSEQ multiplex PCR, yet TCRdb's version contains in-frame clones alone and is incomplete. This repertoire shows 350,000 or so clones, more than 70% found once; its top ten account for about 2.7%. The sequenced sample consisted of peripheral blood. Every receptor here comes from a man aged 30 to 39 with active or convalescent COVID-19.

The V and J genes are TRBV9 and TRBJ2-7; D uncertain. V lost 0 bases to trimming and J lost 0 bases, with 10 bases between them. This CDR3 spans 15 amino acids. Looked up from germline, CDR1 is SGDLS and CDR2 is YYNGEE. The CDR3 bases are TGTGCCAGCAGCGTAGGGAGTGAACCCTCCTACGAGCAGTACTTC. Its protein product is CASSVGSEPSYEQYF.

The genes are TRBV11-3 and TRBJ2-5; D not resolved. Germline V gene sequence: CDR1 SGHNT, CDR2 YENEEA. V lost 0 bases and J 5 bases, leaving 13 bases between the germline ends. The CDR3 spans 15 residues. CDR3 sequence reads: CASSLDPPPRETQYF. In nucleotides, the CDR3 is TGTGCCAGCAGCTTAGATCCGCCCCCTCGGGAGACCCAGTACTTC. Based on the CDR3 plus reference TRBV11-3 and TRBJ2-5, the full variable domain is EAGVVQSPRYKIIEKKQPVAFWCNPISGHNTLYWYLQNLGQGPELLIRYENEEAVDDSQLPKDRFSAERLKGVDSTLKIQPAELGDSAVYLCASSLDPPPRETQYFGPGTRLLVL.

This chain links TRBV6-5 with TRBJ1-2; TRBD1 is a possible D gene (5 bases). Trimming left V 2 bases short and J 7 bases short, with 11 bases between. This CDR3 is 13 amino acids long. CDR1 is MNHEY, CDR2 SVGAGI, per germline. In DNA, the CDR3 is TGTGCCAGCAGTTACGGGGCGGGAGCTGGCTACACCTTC. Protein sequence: CASSYGAGAGYTF.

The CDR3 DNA reads as TGTGCCAGCAGCCAAGTCCCAGGCGTCCTGACTTTC. It is translated as CASSQVPGVLTF. The J gene is TRBJ2-6, the V gene TRBV3-1 (or the pseudogene TRBV3-2); D remains ambiguous. The ends were cut back, 1 base at V and 12 bases at J, with 7 bases in the middle. Germline CDR1 and CDR2: LGHDT and YNNKEL (reference sequence). The CDR3 extends over 12 amino acids.